The source of this TCR beta chain is a study of prognosis after radiotherapy for stage I lung cancer. In the study overall: Squamous cell carcinoma affected 6 or 7 patients, adenocarcinoma approximately 11. Study-wide results and limits: A difference in TRBV and TRBJ gene usage was reportedly seen between patients with and without metastases. Median unique TCR clone counts of roughly 10,000 versus 7,000 showed a fall after stereotactic body radiation therapy.

This clonotype appeared many times. The antigen is unknown. The genomic DNA TCR beta CDR3 region underwent two rounds of multiplex PCR. The first round of PCR was done with primers that matched each TRBV and TRBJ gene. TCRdb analysed the multiplex PCR reads with MiXCR anew, one entry per CDR3 protein. The table lists more than 15,000 distinct CDR3 sequences, around 41% of them singletons. None of the patients had undergone chemotherapy or radiotherapy beforehand or had any other malignancy, and each showed node-negative status on CT and PET/CT. This CDR3 has 17 amino acids. V shed 1 base, J shed 7 bases, and the junction held 12 bases outside the gene matches. The germline CDR1 and CDR2 sequences are LNHNV and YYDKDF (reference sequence).

This sequence was found in a donor over 45 with non-small cell lung cancer. The material sequenced was PBMCs, taken before or after stereotactic body radiation therapy (not recorded which). The chain employs TRBV15 and TRBJ2-1; 8 nucleotides agree with TRBD1. Here the CDR3 DNA reads TGTGCCACCAGCAGAGTTATAGACAGGGGCGTGGGGAATGAGCAGTTCTTC. Translation: CATSRVIDRGVGNEQFF.